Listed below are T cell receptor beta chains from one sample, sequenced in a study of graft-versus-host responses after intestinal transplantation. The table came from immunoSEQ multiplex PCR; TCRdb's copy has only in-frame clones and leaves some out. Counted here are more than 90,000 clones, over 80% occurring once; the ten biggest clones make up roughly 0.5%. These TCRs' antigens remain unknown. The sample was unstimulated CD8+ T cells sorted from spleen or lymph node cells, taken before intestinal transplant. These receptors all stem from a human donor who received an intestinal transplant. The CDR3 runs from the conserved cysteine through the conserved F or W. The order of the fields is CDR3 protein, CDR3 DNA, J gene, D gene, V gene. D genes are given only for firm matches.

cdr3_aa: CASSIIQESPTYEQYF
cdr3_nt: TGTGCCAGCAGCATCATACAGGAGTCCCCTACCTACGAGCAGTACTTC
j_call: TRBJ2-7
d_call: -
v_call: TRBV21-1

cdr3_aa: CASSFVSSADYEQYF
cdr3_nt: TGTGCCAGCAGCTTTGTATCTAGCGCAGACTACGAGCAGTACTTC
j_call: TRBJ2-7
d_call: -
v_call: TRBV5-6

cdr3_aa: CASSHPGQGNLYKETQYF
cdr3_nt: TGTGCCAGCAGCCACCCGGGACAGGGGAATCTATATAAAGAGACCCAGTACTTC
j_call: TRBJ2-5
d_call: TRBD1
v_call: TRBV7-6

cdr3_aa: CASSISGGLAAYEQYF
cdr3_nt: TGTGCCAGTAGTATATCGGGGGGTCTAGCGGCCTACGAGCAGTACTTC
j_call: TRBJ2-7
d_call: TRBD2
v_call: TRBV19

cdr3_aa: CASSLSRLAGADTQYF
cdr3_nt: TGTGCCAGCAGTTTATCACGACTAGCGGGAGCAGATACGCAGTATTTT
j_call: TRBJ2-3
d_call: TRBD2
v_call: TRBV28

cdr3_aa: CASSLTVRYEQYF
cdr3_nt: TGTGCCAGCAGTTTAACGGTCCGTTACGAGCAGTACTTC
j_call: TRBJ2-7
d_call: -
v_call: TRBV27

cdr3_aa: CASSFGGAAYNEQFF
cdr3_nt: TGTGCCAGCAGTTTTGGGGGGGCCGCCTACAATGAGCAGTTCTTC
j_call: TRBJ2-1
d_call: -
v_call: TRBV27

cdr3_aa: CASSLYRGGLYEQYF
cdr3_nt: TGTGCCAGCAGTTTGTACAGGGGCGGTCTTTACGAGCAGTACTTC
j_call: TRBJ2-7
d_call: TRBD1
v_call: TRBV27

cdr3_aa: CASRHRGRGNTEAFF
cdr3_nt: TGTGCAAGTCGTCACAGGGGGAGGGGGAACACTGAAGCTTTCTTT
j_call: TRBJ1-1
d_call: -
v_call: TRBV12-2

cdr3_aa: CASSLPGSTDTQYF
cdr3_nt: TGTGCCAGCAGCTTGCCCGGTAGCACAGATACGCAGTATTTT
j_call: TRBJ2-3
d_call: -
v_call: TRBV5-6